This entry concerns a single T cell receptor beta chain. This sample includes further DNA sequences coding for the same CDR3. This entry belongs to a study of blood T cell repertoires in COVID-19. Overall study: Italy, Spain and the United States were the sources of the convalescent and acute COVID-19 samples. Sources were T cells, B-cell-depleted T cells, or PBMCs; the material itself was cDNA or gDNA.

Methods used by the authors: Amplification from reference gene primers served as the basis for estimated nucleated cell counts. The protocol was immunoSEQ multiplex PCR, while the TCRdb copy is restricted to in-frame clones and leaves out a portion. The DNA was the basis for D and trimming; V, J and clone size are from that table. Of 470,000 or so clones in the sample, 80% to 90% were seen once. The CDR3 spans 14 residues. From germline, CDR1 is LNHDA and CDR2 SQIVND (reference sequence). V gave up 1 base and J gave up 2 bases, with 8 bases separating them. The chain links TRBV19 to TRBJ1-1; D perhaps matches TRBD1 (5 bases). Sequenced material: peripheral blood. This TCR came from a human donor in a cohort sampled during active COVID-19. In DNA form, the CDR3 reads TGTGCCAGTAGTATAGGACAGCCTAACACTGAAGCTTTCTTT. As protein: CASSIGQPNTEAFF.